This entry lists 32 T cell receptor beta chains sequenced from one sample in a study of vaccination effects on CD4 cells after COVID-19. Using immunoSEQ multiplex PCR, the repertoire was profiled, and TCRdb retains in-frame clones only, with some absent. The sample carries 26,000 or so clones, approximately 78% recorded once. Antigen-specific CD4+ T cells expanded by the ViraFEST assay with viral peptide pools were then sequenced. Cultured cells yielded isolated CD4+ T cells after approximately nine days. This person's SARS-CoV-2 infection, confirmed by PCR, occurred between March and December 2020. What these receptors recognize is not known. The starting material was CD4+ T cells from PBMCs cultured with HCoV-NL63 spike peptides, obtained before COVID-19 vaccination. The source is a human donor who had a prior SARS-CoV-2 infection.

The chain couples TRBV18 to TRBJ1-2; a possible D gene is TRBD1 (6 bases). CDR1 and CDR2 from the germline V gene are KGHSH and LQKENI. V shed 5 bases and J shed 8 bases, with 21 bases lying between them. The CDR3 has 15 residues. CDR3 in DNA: TGTGCCAGCTCATCCAGACAGGAGCTCACGGGGGGCTACACCTTC. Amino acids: CASSSRQELTGGYTF.

The CDR3 DNA reads TGTGCCAGCAGTTTCGGCGGTCAACATGGCTACACCTTC. This translates into CASSFGGQHGYTF. The V gene is TRBV12-3 or TRBV12-4, the J gene TRBJ1-2, with D unresolved. The CDR3 length is 13 residues. V was pared by 3 bases and J by 6 bases, with 11 bases between.

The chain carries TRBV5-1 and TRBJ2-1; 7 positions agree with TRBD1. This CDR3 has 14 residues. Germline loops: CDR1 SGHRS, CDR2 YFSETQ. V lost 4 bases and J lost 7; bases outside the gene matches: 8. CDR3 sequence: CASSTVLTGNEQFF. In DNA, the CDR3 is TGCGCCAGCAGCACGGTACTGACAGGGAATGAGCAGTTCTTC.

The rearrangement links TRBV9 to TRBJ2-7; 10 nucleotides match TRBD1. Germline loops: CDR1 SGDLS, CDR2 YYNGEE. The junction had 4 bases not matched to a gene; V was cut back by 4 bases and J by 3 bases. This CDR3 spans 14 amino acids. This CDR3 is CASSSRTGGYEQYF. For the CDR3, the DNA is TGTGCCAGCAGCTCCCGGACAGGGGGCTACGAGCAGTACTTC.

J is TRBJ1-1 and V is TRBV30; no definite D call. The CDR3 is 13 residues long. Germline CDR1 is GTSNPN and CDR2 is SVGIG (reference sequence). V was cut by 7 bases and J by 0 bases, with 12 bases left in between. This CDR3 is CAYRQALNTEAFF. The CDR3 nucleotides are TGTGCCTACCGCCAGGCCTTGAACACTGAAGCTTTCTTT.

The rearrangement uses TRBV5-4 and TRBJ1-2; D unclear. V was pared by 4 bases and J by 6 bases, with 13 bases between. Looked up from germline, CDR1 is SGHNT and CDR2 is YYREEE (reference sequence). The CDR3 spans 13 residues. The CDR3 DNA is TGTGCCAGCAGCCCACCGCAGAATGATGGCTACACCTTC. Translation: CASSPPQNDGYTF. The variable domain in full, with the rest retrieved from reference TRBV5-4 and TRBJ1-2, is ETGVTQSPTHLIKTRGQQVTLRCSSQSGHNTVSWYQQALGQGPQFIFQYYREEENGRGNFPPRFSGLQFPNYSSELNVNALELDDSALYLCASSPPQNDGYTFGSGTRLTVV.

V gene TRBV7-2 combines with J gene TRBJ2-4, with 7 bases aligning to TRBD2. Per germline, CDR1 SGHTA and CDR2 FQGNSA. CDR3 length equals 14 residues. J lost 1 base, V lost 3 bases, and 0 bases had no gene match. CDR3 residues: CASSFGGAKNIQYF. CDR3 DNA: TGTGCCAGCAGCTTCGGGGGGGCCAAAAACATTCAGTACTTC. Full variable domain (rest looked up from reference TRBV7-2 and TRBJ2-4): GAGVSQSPSNKVTEKGKDVELRCDPISGHTALYWYRQSLGQGLEFLIYFQGNSAPDKSGLPSDRFSAERTGGSVSTLTIQRTQQEDSAVYLCASSFGGAKNIQYFGAGTRLSVL.

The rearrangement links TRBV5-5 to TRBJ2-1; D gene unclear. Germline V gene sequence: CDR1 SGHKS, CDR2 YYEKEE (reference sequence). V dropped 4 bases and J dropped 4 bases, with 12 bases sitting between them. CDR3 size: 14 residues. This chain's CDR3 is CASSLLGIYNEQFF. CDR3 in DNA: TGTGCCAGCAGCCTTCTAGGAATTTACAATGAGCAGTTCTTC. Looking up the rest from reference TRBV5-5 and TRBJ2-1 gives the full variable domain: DAGVTQSPTHLIKTRGQQVTLRCSPISGHKSVSWYQQVLGQGPQFIFQYYEKEERGRGNFPDRFSARQFPNYSSELNVNALLLGDSALYLCASSLLGIYNEQFFGPGTRLTVL.

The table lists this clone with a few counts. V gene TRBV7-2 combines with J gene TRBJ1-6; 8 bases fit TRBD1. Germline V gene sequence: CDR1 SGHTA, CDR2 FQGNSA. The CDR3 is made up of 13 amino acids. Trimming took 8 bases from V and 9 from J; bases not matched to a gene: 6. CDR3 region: CASAGTGFSPLHF. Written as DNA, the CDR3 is TGTGCCAGCGCCGGGACAGGTTTTTCACCCCTCCACTTT.

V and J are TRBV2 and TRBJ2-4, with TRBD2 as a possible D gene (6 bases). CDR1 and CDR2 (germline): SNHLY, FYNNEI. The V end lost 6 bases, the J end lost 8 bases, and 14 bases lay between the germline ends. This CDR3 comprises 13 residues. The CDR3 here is CASRRDLLDIQYF. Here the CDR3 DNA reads TGTGCCAGCAGGCGGGACTTGTTGGACATTCAGTACTTC.

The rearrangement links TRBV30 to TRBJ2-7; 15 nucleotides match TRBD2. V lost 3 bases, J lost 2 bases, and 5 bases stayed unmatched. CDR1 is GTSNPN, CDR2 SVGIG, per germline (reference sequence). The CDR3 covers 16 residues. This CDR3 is CAWRGTSGRPPYEQYF. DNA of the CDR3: TGTGCCTGGAGGGGGACTAGCGGGAGGCCCCCCTACGAGCAGTACTTC.

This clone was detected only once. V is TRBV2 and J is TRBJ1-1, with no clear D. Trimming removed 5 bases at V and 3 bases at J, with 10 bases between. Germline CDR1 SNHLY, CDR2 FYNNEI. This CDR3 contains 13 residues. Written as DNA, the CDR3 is TGTGCCAGCAGTTTTGACACCTACACTGAAGCTTTCTTT. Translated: CASSFDTYTEAFF.

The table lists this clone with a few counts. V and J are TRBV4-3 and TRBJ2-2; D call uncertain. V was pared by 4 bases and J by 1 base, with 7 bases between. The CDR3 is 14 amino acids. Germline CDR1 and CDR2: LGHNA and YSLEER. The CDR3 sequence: CASSLAENTGELFF. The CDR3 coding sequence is TGCGCCAGCAGCCTGGCAGAGAACACCGGGGAGCTGTTTTTT.

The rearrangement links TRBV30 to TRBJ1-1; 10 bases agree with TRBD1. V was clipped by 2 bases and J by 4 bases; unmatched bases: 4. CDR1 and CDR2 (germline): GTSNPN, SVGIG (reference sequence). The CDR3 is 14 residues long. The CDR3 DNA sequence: TGTGCCTGGAGTAGGACAGGGGGAACCACTGAAGCTTTCTTT. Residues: CAWSRTGGTTEAFF. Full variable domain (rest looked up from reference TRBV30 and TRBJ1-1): SQTIHQWPATLVQPVGSPLSLECTVEGTSNPNLYWYRQAAGRGLQLLFYSVGIGQISSEVPQNLSASRPQDRQFILSSKKLLLSDSGFYLCAWSRTGGTTEAFFGQGTRLTVV.

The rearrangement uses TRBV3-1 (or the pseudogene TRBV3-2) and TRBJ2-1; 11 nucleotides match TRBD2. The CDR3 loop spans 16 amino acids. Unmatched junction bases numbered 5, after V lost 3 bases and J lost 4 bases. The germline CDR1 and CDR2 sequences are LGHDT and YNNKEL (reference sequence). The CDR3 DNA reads TGTGCCAGCAGCCAGGTAGCGGGGGGGTTGTACAATGAGCAGTTCTTC. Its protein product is CASSQVAGGLYNEQFF.

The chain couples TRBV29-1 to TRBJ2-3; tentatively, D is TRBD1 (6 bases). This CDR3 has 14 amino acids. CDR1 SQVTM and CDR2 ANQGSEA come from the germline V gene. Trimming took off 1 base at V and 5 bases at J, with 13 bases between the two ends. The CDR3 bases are TGCAGCGTTGAAGGGGGCAAGGGGGTAGATACGCAGTATTTT. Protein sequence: CSVEGGKGVDTQYF.

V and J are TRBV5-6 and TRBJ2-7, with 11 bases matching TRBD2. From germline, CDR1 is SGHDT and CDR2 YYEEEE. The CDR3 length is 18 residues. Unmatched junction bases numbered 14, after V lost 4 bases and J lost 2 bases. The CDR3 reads CASSKLLGLAGRTYEQYF. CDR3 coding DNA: TGTGCCAGCAGCAAACTACTAGGACTAGCGGGTCGAACCTACGAGCAGTACTTC. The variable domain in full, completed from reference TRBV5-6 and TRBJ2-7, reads DAGVTQSPTHLIKTRGQQVTLRCSPKSGHDTVSWYQQALGQGPQFIFQYYEEEERQRGNFPDRFSGHQFPNYSSELNVNALLLGDSALYLCASSKLLGLAGRTYEQYFGPGTRLTVT.

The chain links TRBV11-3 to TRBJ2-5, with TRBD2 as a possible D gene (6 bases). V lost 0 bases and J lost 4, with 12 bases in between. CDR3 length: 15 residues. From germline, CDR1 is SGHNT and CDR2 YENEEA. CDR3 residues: CASSLDSGPGETQYF. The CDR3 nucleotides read TGTGCCAGCAGCTTAGATAGCGGTCCGGGAGAGACCCAGTACTTC.

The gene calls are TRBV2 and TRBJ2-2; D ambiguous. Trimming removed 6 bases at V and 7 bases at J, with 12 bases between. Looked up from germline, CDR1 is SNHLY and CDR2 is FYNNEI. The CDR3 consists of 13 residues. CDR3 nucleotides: TGTGCCAGCAGAGGGTTTTTCGGCGGGGAGCTGTTTTTT. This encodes CASRGFFGGELFF.

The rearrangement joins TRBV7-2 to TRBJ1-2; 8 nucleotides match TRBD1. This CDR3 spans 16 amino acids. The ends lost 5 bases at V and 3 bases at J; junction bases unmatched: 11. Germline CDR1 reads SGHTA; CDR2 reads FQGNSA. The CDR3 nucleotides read TGTGCCAGCAGCCCGAACGGACAGGGCGACTACTATGGCTACACCTTC. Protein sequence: CASSPNGQGDYYGYTF.

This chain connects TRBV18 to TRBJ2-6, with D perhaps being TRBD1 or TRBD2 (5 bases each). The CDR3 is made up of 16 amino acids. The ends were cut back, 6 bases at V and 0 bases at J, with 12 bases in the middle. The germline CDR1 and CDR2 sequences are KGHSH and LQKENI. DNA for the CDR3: TGTGCCAGCTCCGGGACGGTTAGCTCTGGGGCCAACGTCCTGACTTTC. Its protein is CASSGTVSSGANVLTF.

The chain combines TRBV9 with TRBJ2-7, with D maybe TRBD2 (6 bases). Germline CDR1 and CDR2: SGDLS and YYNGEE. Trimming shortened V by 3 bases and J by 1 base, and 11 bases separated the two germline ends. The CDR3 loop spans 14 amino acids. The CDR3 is CASSAGSWSYEQYF. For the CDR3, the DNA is TGTGCCAGCAGCGCCGGGAGTTGGTCCTACGAGCAGTACTTC.

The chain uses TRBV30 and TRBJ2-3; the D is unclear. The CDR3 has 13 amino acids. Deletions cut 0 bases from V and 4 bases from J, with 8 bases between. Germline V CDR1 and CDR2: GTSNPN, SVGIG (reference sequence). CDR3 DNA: TGTGCCTGGAGTGTTTTCGCCGCAGATACGCAGTATTTT. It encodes CAWSVFAADTQYF.

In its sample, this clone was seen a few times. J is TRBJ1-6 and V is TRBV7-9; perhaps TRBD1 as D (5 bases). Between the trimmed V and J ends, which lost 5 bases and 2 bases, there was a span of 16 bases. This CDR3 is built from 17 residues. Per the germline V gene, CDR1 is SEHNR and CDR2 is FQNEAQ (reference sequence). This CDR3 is CASSRGAGGAYNSPLHF. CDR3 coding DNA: TGTGCCAGCAGCCGCGGGGCGGGAGGGGCCTATAATTCACCCCTCCACTTT.

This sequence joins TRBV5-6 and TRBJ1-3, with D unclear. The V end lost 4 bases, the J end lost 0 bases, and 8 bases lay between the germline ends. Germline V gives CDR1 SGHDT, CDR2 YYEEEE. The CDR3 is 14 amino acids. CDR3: CASSPQISGNTIYF. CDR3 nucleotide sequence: TGTGCCAGCAGCCCCCAGATCTCTGGAAACACCATATATTTT.

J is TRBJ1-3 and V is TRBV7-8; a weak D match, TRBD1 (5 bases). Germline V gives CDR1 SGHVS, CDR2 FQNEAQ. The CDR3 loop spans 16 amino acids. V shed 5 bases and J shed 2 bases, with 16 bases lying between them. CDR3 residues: CASSRGGVGTGNTIYF. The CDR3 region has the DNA TGTGCCAGCAGCCGAGGAGGGGTCGGCACTGGAAACACCATATATTTT.

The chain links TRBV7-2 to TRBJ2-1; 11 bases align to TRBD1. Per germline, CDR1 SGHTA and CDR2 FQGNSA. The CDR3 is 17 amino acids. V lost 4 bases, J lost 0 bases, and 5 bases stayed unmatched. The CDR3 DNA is TGTGCCAGCAGCTCAAGGACAGGGGGCGACTCCTACAATGAGCAGTTCTTC. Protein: CASSSRTGGDSYNEQFF.

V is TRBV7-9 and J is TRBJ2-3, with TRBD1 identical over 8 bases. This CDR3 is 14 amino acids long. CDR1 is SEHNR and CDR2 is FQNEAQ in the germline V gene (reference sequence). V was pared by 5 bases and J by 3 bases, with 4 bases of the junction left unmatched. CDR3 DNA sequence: TGTGCCAGCAGCCCAGGACAGGGAACAGATACGCAGTATTTT. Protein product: CASSPGQGTDTQYF.

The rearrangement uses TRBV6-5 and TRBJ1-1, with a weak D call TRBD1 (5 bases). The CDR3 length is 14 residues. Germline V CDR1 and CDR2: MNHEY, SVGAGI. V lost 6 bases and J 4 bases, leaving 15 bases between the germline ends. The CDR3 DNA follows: TGTGCCAGCAGCCCCCTTGGCGGGGGCACTGAAGCTTTCTTT. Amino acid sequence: CASSPLGGGTEAFF.

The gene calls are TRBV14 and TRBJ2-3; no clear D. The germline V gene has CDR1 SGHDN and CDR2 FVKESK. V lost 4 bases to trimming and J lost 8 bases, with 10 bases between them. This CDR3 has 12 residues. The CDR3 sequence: CASSRAGPTQYF. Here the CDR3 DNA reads TGTGCCAGCAGCCGAGCCGGCCCTACGCAGTATTTT. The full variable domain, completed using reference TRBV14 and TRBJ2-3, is EAGVTQFPSHSVIEKGQTVTLRCDPISGHDNLYWYRRVMGKEIKFLLHFVKESKQDESGMPNNRFLAERTGGTYSTLKVQPAELEDSGVYFCASSRAGPTQYFGPGTRLTVL.

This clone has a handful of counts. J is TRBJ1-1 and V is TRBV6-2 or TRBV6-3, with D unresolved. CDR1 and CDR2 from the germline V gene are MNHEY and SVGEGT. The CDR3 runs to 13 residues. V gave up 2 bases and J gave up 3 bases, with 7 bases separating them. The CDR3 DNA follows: TGTGCCAGCAGTTACGTCATGGACACTGAAGCTTTCTTT. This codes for CASSYVMDTEAFF.

The CDR3 sequence is CASSLLSTPNEQFF. The CDR3 DNA reads as TGTGCCAGCAGCTTATTAAGTACTCCCAATGAGCAGTTCTTC. The chain links TRBV7-2 to TRBJ2-1, with D unresolved. Trimming pared 2 bases from V and 6 bases from J, leaving 11 bases between. The CDR3 length is 14 residues. In germline, CDR1 is SGHTA, CDR2 FQGNSA.